The 25 T cell receptor beta chains below all came from one sample that was sequenced in a study of blood T cell repertoires in COVID-19. This table comes from immunoSEQ multiplex PCR, and its TCRdb copy is limited to in-frame clones, with some not included. Among some 200,000 clones listed, approximately 79% were seen once. Sequencing input: peripheral blood. The receptors derive from a woman between 70 and 85 years old with acute or convalescent COVID-19.

This chain uses TRBV5-1 with TRBJ2-7; 10 bases map to TRBD2. In germline, CDR1 is SGHRS, CDR2 YFSETQ. The CDR3 loop spans 14 amino acids. With 4 bases clipped from V and 5 bases from J, the junction kept 6 bases outside the gene matches. CDR3 coding DNA: TGCGCCAGCAGCGCCGGGACTAGCGTCGACGAGCAGTACTTC. Residues: CASSAGTSVDEQYF.

The sample holds a few counts of this clone. J is TRBJ1-4 and V is TRBV19, with unresolved D. The length of the CDR3 is 13 residues. The V end was cut by 4 bases, the J end by 5 bases, with 8 bases between. Germline loops: CDR1 LNHDA, CDR2 SQIVND (reference sequence). This CDR3 is CASSTFRNEKLFF. The CDR3 nucleotides are TGTGCCAGTAGTACATTCAGAAATGAAAAACTGTTTTTT.

The chain recombines TRBV19 with TRBJ1-2, with a tentative D call TRBD1 (6 bases). The germline CDR1 and CDR2 sequences are LNHDA and SQIVND (reference sequence). This CDR3 has 14 amino acids. The V and J ends lost 7 bases and 0 bases respectively, with 12 bases between them. This chain's CDR3 is CASNPGDTNYGYTF. CDR3 nucleotides: TGTGCCAGTAACCCAGGGGATACTAACTATGGCTACACCTTC.

The rearrangement links TRBV3-1 (or the pseudogene TRBV3-2) to TRBJ1-2, with TRBD1 as a possible D gene (6 bases). This CDR3 has 17 residues. V lost 0 bases, J lost 2 bases, and 16 bases lay in between. Germline V gives CDR1 LGHDT, CDR2 YNNKEL (reference sequence). The CDR3 here is CASSQDFGTPLNYGYTF. The CDR3 bases are TGTGCCAGCAGCCAAGATTTTGGGACACCTCTAAACTATGGCTACACCTTC.

This sequence joins TRBV30 and TRBJ1-5; D gene unclear. Trimming removed 7 bases from V and 0 bases from J, with 13 bases in between. This CDR3 spans 14 amino acids. Looked up from germline, CDR1 is GTSNPN and CDR2 is SVGIG (reference sequence). CDR3: CASAEGSSNQPQHF. The DNA for the CDR3 is TGTGCCTCCGCAGAGGGATCTAGCAATCAGCCCCAGCATTTT.

This clone was counted between two and nine times. DNA for the CDR3: TGTGCCAGCTCGCCCCAGGGCCCTCAGGTCTCCTACGAGCAGTACTTC. This codes for CASSPQGPQVSYEQYF. This sequence joins TRBV18 and TRBJ2-7, with D maybe TRBD1 (5 bases). The germline V and J ends were trimmed by 6 bases and 0 bases, with 18 bases remaining between them. CDR3 size: 16 residues. Germline V gives CDR1 KGHSH, CDR2 LQKENI.

The rearrangement uses TRBV2 and TRBJ2-1; 11 nucleotides line up with TRBD2. J lost 9 bases, V lost 6 bases, and 7 bases had no gene match. The CDR3 consists of 14 residues. Germline assignment: CDR1 SNHLY and CDR2 FYNNEI. This chain's CDR3 is CASRLAGGRGEQFF. CDR3 nucleotides: TGTGCCAGCAGATTAGCGGGAGGGCGGGGTGAGCAGTTCTTC. Combining the CDR3 with reference TRBV2 and TRBJ2-1 gives the whole variable domain EPEVTQTPSHQVTQMGQEVILRCVPISNHLYFYWYRQILGQKVEFLVSFYNNEISEKSEIFDDQFSVERPDGSNFTLKIRSTKLEDSAMYFCASRLAGGRGEQFFGPGTRLTVL.

J is TRBJ2-1 and V is TRBV6-5, with 8 bases aligning to TRBD2. The CDR3 covers 14 residues. With V trimmed by 7 bases and J by 6 bases, 8 bases remained unmatched. Looked up from germline, CDR1 is MNHEY and CDR2 is SVGAGI. The CDR3 loop is CASTRLAGINEQFF. As DNA, the CDR3 is TGTGCCAGCACCAGGCTAGCGGGTATCAATGAGCAGTTCTTC.

This chain connects TRBV6-5 to TRBJ2-7; 12 bases align to TRBD1. The junction had 11 bases not matched to a gene; V was cut back by 7 bases and J by 10 bases. There are 14 residues in the CDR3. CDR1 MNHEY and CDR2 SVGAGI come from the germline V gene. The CDR3, as DNA: TGTGCCAGCACCTTGGGACAGGGGGCCCTTTACCAGTACTTC. As protein: CASTLGQGALYQYF.

V is TRBV6-6 and J is TRBJ1-2; D gene unclear. V shed 4 bases and J shed 4 bases, with 7 bases lying between them. The CDR3 is 12 residues long. Looked up from germline, CDR1 is MNHNY and CDR2 is SVGAGI (reference sequence). DNA of the CDR3: TGTGCCAGCAGTTTGAGCGCCTATGGCTACACCTTC. This codes for CASSLSAYGYTF.

The chain links TRBV3-1 (or the pseudogene TRBV3-2) to TRBJ2-2; D remains unclear. Trimming left V 4 bases short and J 1 base short, with 10 bases between. CDR3 length: 15 amino acids. CDR1 and CDR2 (germline): LGHDT, YNNKEL (reference sequence). Here the CDR3 reads CASSPGSGNTGELFF. In DNA form, the CDR3 reads TGTGCCAGCAGCCCAGGCTCCGGGAACACCGGGGAGCTGTTTTTT.

This clone was seen a few times. Written as DNA, the CDR3 is TGTGCTAGTGGTTTGGTACGGAGGGATGAGCAGTTCTTC. Its translation is CASGLVRRDEQFF. The chain couples TRBV12-5 to TRBJ2-1; tentative D call: TRBD2 (6 bases). This CDR3 is 13 amino acids long. Trimming pared 0 bases from V and 8 bases from J, leaving 8 bases between. Germline CDR1 and CDR2: LGHNT and FRNRAP.

The chain couples TRBV5-6 to TRBJ2-3, with 7 bases identical to TRBD2. The CDR3 runs 14 residues. Germline V gives CDR1 SGHDT, CDR2 YYEEEE. V lost 4 bases and J lost 4; bases outside the gene matches: 6. CDR3 protein: CASSLGLVPDTQYF. The CDR3 nucleotides are TGTGCCAGCAGCCTCGGACTAGTCCCAGATACGCAGTATTTT. Full variable domain (remainder filled in from reference TRBV5-6 and TRBJ2-3): DAGVTQSPTHLIKTRGQQVTLRCSPKSGHDTVSWYQQALGQGPQFIFQYYEEEERQRGNFPDRFSGHQFPNYSSELNVNALLLGDSALYLCASSLGLVPDTQYFGPGTRLTVL.

The chain is built from TRBV2 and TRBJ2-7; tentative D call: TRBD1 (6 bases). Between the trimmed V and J ends, which lost 2 bases and 2 bases, there was a span of 13 bases. The CDR3 sequence is 15 residues long. CDR1 SNHLY and CDR2 FYNNEI come from the germline V gene. CDR3 loop: CASSETGHLTYEQYF. The CDR3 DNA sequence: TGTGCCAGCAGTGAAACGGGACATCTAACCTACGAGCAGTACTTC.

The chain carries TRBV7-2 and TRBJ2-7, with 8 bases matching TRBD1. Looked up from germline, CDR1 is SGHTA and CDR2 is FQGNSA. The V gene end was trimmed by 4 bases and the J gene end by 5 bases; junction bases not matched to a gene: 10. There are 15 residues in the CDR3. DNA of the CDR3: TGTGCCAGCAGCTCATGGCAGGGGGCAGGCCACGAGCAGTACTTC. Its translation is CASSSWQGAGHEQYF.

The V gene is TRBV6-6, the J gene TRBJ2-7, with D possibly being TRBD2 (5 bases). V was pared by 7 bases and J by 3 bases, with 13 bases between. The CDR3 has 13 residues. The germline V gene has CDR1 MNHNY and CDR2 SVGAGI (reference sequence). This chain's CDR3 is CASTRETVYEQYF. The CDR3 coding sequence is TGTGCCAGCACGAGGGAAACGGTCTACGAGCAGTACTTC.

The chain couples TRBV2 to TRBJ1-1; D might be TRBD1 (5 bases). The germline CDR1 and CDR2 sequences are SNHLY and FYNNEI. The CDR3 length is 12 residues. V lost 0 bases and J lost 13, with 12 bases in between. CDR3 region: CASSEAQGLDFF. The DNA for the CDR3 is TGTGCCAGCAGTGAAGCGCAGGGTTTGGATTTCTTT. Supplemented by reference TRBV2 and TRBJ1-1, the full variable domain reads EPEVTQTPSHQVTQMGQEVILRCVPISNHLYFYWYRQILGQKVEFLVSFYNNEISEKSEIFDDQFSVERPDGSNFTLKIRSTKLEDSAMYFCASSEAQGLDFFGQGTRLTVV.

This clone showed up just once. The rearrangement links TRBV28 to TRBJ2-5, with TRBD2 matching 14 bases. CDR1 and CDR2 from the germline V gene are MDHEN and SYDVKM. The J segment lost 5 bases and the V segment lost 4 bases, leaving 9 bases of the junction unmatched. The CDR3 covers 17 residues. The CDR3 DNA is TGTGCCAGCAGTTCTCCGGGACTAGCGGGAGATCAGGAGACCCAGTACTTC. Encoded protein: CASSSPGLAGDQETQYF.

The genes are TRBV29-1 and TRBJ1-1, with TRBD1 matching 10 bases. V lost 6 bases, J lost 10 bases, and 8 bases stayed unmatched. The CDR3 extends over 12 amino acids. The germline V gene encodes CDR1 SQVTM and CDR2 ANQGSEA. Written as DNA, the CDR3 is TGCAGCGTGTCCCGGGACAGGGGTGCAGCTTTCTTT. Amino acid sequence: CSVSRDRGAAFF.

This chain joins TRBV5-1 and TRBJ2-3; TRBD1 agrees at 7 bases. V lost 6 bases and J lost 5; bases outside the gene matches: 9. The CDR3 length is 14 residues. The V gene's germline CDR1 is SGHRS and CDR2 YFSETQ. CDR3 loop: CASTDHRGGDTQYF. The CDR3 DNA reads as TGCGCCAGCACCGACCACAGGGGTGGAGATACGCAGTATTTT.

This rearrangement joins TRBV5-4 to TRBJ2-3; 13 bases match TRBD2. The J segment lost 2 bases and the V segment lost 4 bases, leaving 13 bases of the junction unmatched. This CDR3 spans 19 amino acids. Germline V gene sequence: CDR1 SGHNT, CDR2 YYREEE (reference sequence). CDR3 nucleotides: TGTGCCAGCAGCAGTTGGACTAGCGGGAGCACACCAGCCACAGATACGCAGTATTTT. Translating gives CASSSWTSGSTPATDTQYF.

V is TRBV4-1 and J is TRBJ2-1; D is perhaps TRBD1 (6 bases). CDR1 is MGHRA and CDR2 is YSYEKL in the germline V gene. CDR3 length equals 13 residues. V was shortened by 1 base and J by 10 bases, with 11 bases between the two germline ends. The CDR3 loop reads CASSQAWGREQFF. The CDR3 DNA sequence: TGCGCCAGCAGCCAAGCGTGGGGGCGCGAGCAGTTCTTC.

In this sample, this clone turned up once. The genes are TRBV30 and TRBJ1-1, with D possibly being TRBD1 (5 bases). Germline V gene lookup returns CDR1 GTSNPN and CDR2 SVGIG (reference sequence). V lost 1 base and J lost 4, with 10 bases in between. This CDR3 contains 13 residues. The CDR3 spells CAWSARGSTEAFF. The CDR3 DNA reads as TGTGCCTGGAGTGCCCGGGGGAGCACTGAAGCTTTCTTT.

The chain combines TRBV3-1 (or the pseudogene TRBV3-2) with TRBJ1-2; perhaps TRBD1 as D (6 bases). This CDR3 comprises 15 residues. Between the trimmed V and J ends, which lost 2 bases and 5 bases, there was a span of 15 bases. Germline CDR1 reads LGHDT; CDR2 reads YNNKEL (reference sequence). The CDR3 loop is CASSQLQGRSYGYTF. The CDR3, as DNA: TGTGCCAGCAGCCAACTACAGGGCCGTTCTTATGGCTACACCTTC.

The genes are TRBV3-1 (or the pseudogene TRBV3-2) and TRBJ2-1; 14 bases are shared with TRBD2. Germline V gene data show CDR1 as LGHDT and CDR2 as YNNKEL (reference sequence). CDR3 size: 20 residues. Germline trimming cut 2 bases from V and 3 bases from J; bases unmatched to any gene: 12. The CDR3 region has the DNA TGTGCCAGCAGCCAACTAGGACTAGCGGGAGGTCCGACCATCTACAATGAGCAGTTCTTC. Translated: CASSQLGLAGGPTIYNEQFF.